The 17 T cell receptor beta chains presented below share a single source sample, sequenced in a study of blood T cell repertoires in COVID-19. The data were produced by immunoSEQ multiplex PCR, yet TCRdb's version contains in-frame clones alone and is incomplete. The repertoire holds about 170,000 clones, with around 84% as singletons. The sample consisted of peripheral blood. These receptors all stem from a woman aged 70 to 79 with COVID-19, enrolled during active disease.

The J gene is TRBJ2-3, the V gene TRBV7-9; 13 nucleotides agree with TRBD2. CDR3 length: 16 residues. Trimming removed 3 bases from V and 3 bases from J; junction bases left unmatched: 3. Germline V gene lookup returns CDR1 SEHNR and CDR2 FQNEAQ (reference sequence). The CDR3 DNA follows: TGTGCCAGCAGCTTCTGGACTAGCGGGAGTACAGATACGCAGTATTTT. Protein: CASSFWTSGSTDTQYF.

This chain links TRBV28 with TRBJ1-2; tentative D call: TRBD1 (5 bases). Deletions cut 1 base from V and 10 bases from J, with 13 bases between. The CDR3 is 13 residues long. Germline lookup yields CDR1 MDHEN and CDR2 SYDVKM. In nucleotides, the CDR3 is TGTGCCAGCAGTTTATCGGCGGGGCGGTCCTACACCTTC. Encoded protein: CASSLSAGRSYTF.

V gene TRBV6-5 combines with J gene TRBJ2-1, with TRBD2 matching 8 bases. The trim removed 7 bases at V and 15 bases at J, leaving 17 bases unmatched. The CDR3 runs to 14 residues. The germline V gene encodes CDR1 MNHEY and CDR2 SVGAGI. The CDR3 DNA is TGTGCCAGCACCCCCTACCCGAGCGGGAGTTCCCTGTTCTTC. Its translation: CASTPYPSGSSLFF.

V gene TRBV2 combines with J gene TRBJ2-3; D unclear. The CDR3 spans 14 residues. In germline, CDR1 is SNHLY, CDR2 FYNNEI. Trimming cost V 4 bases and J 0 bases, with 8 bases left between them. The CDR3 region is CASSVGTSTDTQYF. CDR3 bases: TGTGCCAGCAGTGTTGGTACTAGCACAGATACGCAGTATTTT.

The chain employs TRBV7-3 and TRBJ1-6; 10 bases are a match to TRBD1. Germline CDR1 reads SGHTA; CDR2 reads FQGTGA. V shed 6 bases, J shed 7 bases, and the junction held 6 bases outside the gene matches. The CDR3 contains 15 residues. The CDR3 region is CASSWTGGLNSPLHF. The CDR3 DNA is TGTGCCAGCAGTTGGACAGGGGGTCTCAATTCACCCCTCCACTTT.

A few counts support this clone. The CDR3 bases are TGTGCCAGCAGCCGGGGACAGTTAGTGTCCTATAATTCACCCCTCCACTTT. It yields the protein CASSRGQLVSYNSPLHF. The genes are TRBV2 and TRBJ1-6; 7 bases agree with TRBD1. CDR3 size: 17 residues. The J segment lost 1 base and the V segment lost 6 bases, leaving 9 bases of the junction unmatched. Germline CDR1 SNHLY, CDR2 FYNNEI.

This chain joins TRBV28 and TRBJ1-1, with 8 bases fitting TRBD1. The junction had 15 bases not matched to a gene; V was cut back by 6 bases and J by 6 bases. The CDR3 length is 16 residues. The germline V gene encodes CDR1 MDHEN and CDR2 SYDVKM. This chain's CDR3 is CASSPPRAQGAPEAFF. As DNA, the CDR3 is TGTGCCAGCAGCCCCCCGCGGGCGCAGGGGGCCCCTGAAGCTTTCTTT.

This clone was recorded only once. CDR3: CASSSSRGIETQYF. CDR3 sequence (DNA): TGTGCCAGCTCATCATCTAGGGGGATTGAGACCCAGTACTTC. The chain combines TRBV18 with TRBJ2-5; D is perhaps TRBD1 (6 bases). V was shortened by 5 bases and J by 5 bases, with 15 bases between the two germline ends. This CDR3 is 14 amino acids long. Germline-derived CDR1 and CDR2 are KGHSH and LQKENI.

This clone has only one observation. This chain connects TRBV7-3 to TRBJ2-3; TRBD1 might be the D (5 bases). Germline CDR1 is SGHTA and CDR2 is FQGTGA. Trimming took off 4 bases at V and 1 base at J, with 9 bases between the two ends. There are 14 residues in the CDR3. In DNA, the CDR3 is TGTGCCAGCAGCTCCAGGGTCGGCACAGATACGCAGTATTTT. It encodes CASSSRVGTDTQYF.

The chain recombines TRBV30 with TRBJ1-1; D may be TRBD1 (5 bases). CDR1 and CDR2 from the germline V gene are GTSNPN and SVGIG (reference sequence). Trimming removed 5 bases from V and 1 base from J, with 5 bases in between. The CDR3 has 11 residues. In nucleotides, the CDR3 is TGTGCCTGGGACAGGAACACTGAAGCTTTCTTT. Encoded protein: CAWDRNTEAFF. Using reference TRBV30 and TRBJ1-1 for the parts outside the CDR3, the full variable domain is SQTIHQWPATLVQPVGSPLSLECTVEGTSNPNLYWYRQAAGRGLQLLFYSVGIGQISSEVPQNLSASRPQDRQFILSSKKLLLSDSGFYLCAWDRNTEAFFGQGTRLTVV.

The rearrangement links TRBV27 to TRBJ2-3, with TRBD1 matching over 7 bases. CDR1 and CDR2 (germline): MNHEY, SMNVEV (reference sequence). The CDR3 consists of 16 residues. The ends lost 8 bases at V and 3 bases at J; junction bases unmatched: 14. The CDR3 coding sequence is TGTGCCAGCTCTCCCCCCAGGGGGAGTGTGACAGATACGCAGTATTTT. Amino acids: CASSPPRGSVTDTQYF.

This clone was found a few times. CDR3 loop: CASSLAAGAGASPLHF. The CDR3 region has the DNA TGTGCCAGCAGTTTAGCCGCGGGTGCGGGTGCTTCACCCCTCCACTTT. J is TRBJ1-6 and V is TRBV27; no reliable D call. V gave up 2 bases and J gave up 9 bases, with 17 bases separating them. The CDR3 is made up of 16 amino acids. In germline, CDR1 is MNHEY, CDR2 SMNVEV (reference sequence).

This sequence joins TRBV5-5 and TRBJ1-4; a weak D match, TRBD1 (6 bases). The CDR3 has 14 amino acids. From germline, CDR1 is SGHKS and CDR2 YYEKEE (reference sequence). Trimming cost V 5 bases and J 7 bases, with 15 bases left between them. CDR3 in amino acids: CASSLSSGVEKLFF. The CDR3 DNA reads as TGTGCCAGCAGTCTGAGTTCAGGGGTTGAAAAACTGTTTTTT.

The gene calls are TRBV28 and TRBJ1-6; no firm D call. Germline CDR1 MDHEN, CDR2 SYDVKM. V was clipped by 3 bases and J by 7 bases, with 10 bases between them. The length of the CDR3 is 14 residues. The CDR3, as DNA: TGTGCCAGCAGTTTGAACAGTTTAAATTCACCCCTCCACTTT. Translation gives CASSLNSLNSPLHF.

V usage is TRBV21-1 and J usage is TRBJ2-7; the table assigns TRBD2, which was not confirmed against the DNA. TRBV21-1 is a known pseudogene. The CDR3 length is 14 residues. The CDR3 nucleotides are TGTGCCAGCAGCAACGGTCCGGACTACTACGAGCAGTACGTC. As protein: CASSNGPDYYEQYV.

The V gene is TRBV6-5, the J gene TRBJ2-5; D is undetermined. Per the germline V gene, CDR1 is MNHEY and CDR2 is SVGAGI. V lost 2 bases, J lost 1 base, and 8 bases lay in between. CDR3 size: 14 residues. The chain's CDR3 is CASSYGLFQETQYF. CDR3 DNA sequence: TGTGCCAGCAGTTACGGCCTGTTCCAAGAGACCCAGTACTTC.

The chain employs TRBV19 and TRBJ2-3; D gene unclear. The ends were cut back, 2 bases at V and 1 base at J, with 4 bases in the middle. Looked up from germline, CDR1 is LNHDA and CDR2 is SQIVND (reference sequence). The CDR3 totals 13 residues. CDR3 nucleotide sequence: TGTGCCAGTAGTATACCCGGCACAGATACGCAGTATTTT. Amino acid sequence: CASSIPGTDTQYF.